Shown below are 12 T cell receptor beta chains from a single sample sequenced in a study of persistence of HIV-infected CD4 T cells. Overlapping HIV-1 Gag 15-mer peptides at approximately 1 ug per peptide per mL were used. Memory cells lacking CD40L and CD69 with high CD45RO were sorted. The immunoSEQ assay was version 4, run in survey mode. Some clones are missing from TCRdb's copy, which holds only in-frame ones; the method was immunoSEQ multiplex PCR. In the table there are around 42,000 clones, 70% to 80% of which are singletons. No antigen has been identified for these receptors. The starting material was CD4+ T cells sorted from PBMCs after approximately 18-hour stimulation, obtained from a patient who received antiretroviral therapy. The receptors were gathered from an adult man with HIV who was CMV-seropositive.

The CDR3 here is CSVENPRAPNEQFF. The CDR3 region has the DNA TGCAGCGTTGAGAACCCCCGGGCCCCCAATGAGCAGTTCTTC. The chain recombines TRBV29-1 with TRBJ2-1; D gene uncertain. CDR3 length: 14 amino acids. Germline V gene data show CDR1 as SQVTM and CDR2 as ANQGSEA. V was clipped by 3 bases and J by 6 bases, with 15 bases between them.

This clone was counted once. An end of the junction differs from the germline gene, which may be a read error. This CDR3 is CAPRGQGSRGAVF. In DNA form, the CDR3 reads TGTGCCCCGCGGGGTCAGGGGTCACGGGGAGCTGTTTTT. The chain carries TRBV5-4 and TRBJ2-2; the D gene could be TRBD1 or TRBD2 (6 bases each). Germline CDR1 reads SGHNT; CDR2 reads YYREEE (reference sequence). CDR3 size: 13 residues. The variable domain in full, with the rest retrieved from reference TRBV5-4 and TRBJ2-2, is ETGVTQSPTHLIKTRGQQVTLRCSSQSGHNTVSWYQQALGQGPQFIFQYYREEENGRGNFPPRFSGLQFPNYSSELNVNALELDDSALYLCAPRGQGSRGAVFGEGSRLTVL.

CDR3 protein: CAWSVGSGPQHF. Here the CDR3 DNA reads TGTGCCTGGAGTGTCGGTTCGGGCCCCCAGCATTTT. J is TRBJ1-5 and V is TRBV30; D ambiguous. This CDR3 region has 12 residues. Trimming pared 0 bases from V and 10 bases from J, leaving 10 bases between. The germline V gene has CDR1 GTSNPN and CDR2 SVGIG (reference sequence).

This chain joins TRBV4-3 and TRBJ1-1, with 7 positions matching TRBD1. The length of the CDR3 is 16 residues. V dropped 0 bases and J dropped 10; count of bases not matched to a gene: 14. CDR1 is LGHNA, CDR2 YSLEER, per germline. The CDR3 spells CASSQDPDRWVSGAFF. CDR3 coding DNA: TGCGCCAGCAGCCAAGACCCGGACAGGTGGGTTTCCGGAGCTTTCTTT.

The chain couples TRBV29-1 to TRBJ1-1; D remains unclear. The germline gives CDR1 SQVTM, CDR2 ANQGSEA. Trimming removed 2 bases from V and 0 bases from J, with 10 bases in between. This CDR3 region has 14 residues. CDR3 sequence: CSVELEVMNTEAFF. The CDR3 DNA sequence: TGCAGCGTTGAATTAGAGGTAATGAACACTGAAGCTTTCTTT.

CDR3: CASSRGLNNSPLHF. The CDR3 nucleotides read TGTGCCAGCAGTAGGGGGTTAAATAATTCACCCCTCCACTTT. This sequence joins TRBV6-5 and TRBJ1-6, with D maybe TRBD1 (6 bases). In germline, CDR1 is MNHEY, CDR2 SVGAGI. There are 14 residues in the CDR3. The germline V and J ends were trimmed by 5 bases and 5 bases, with 10 bases remaining between them.

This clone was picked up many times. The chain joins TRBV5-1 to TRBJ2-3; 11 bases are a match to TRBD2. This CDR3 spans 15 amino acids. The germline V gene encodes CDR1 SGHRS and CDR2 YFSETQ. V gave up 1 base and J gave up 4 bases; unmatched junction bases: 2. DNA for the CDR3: TGCGCCAGCAGCTTGACTAGCGGGAGTTCAGATACGCAGTATTTT. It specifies CASSLTSGSSDTQYF.

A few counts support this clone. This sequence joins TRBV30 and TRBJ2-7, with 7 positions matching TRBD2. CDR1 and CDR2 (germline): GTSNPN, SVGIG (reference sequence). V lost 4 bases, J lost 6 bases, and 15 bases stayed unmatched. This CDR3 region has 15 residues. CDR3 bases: TGTGCCTGGACTCCACTAGCGCGCAATCGGGGCGAGCAGTACTTC. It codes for CAWTPLARNRGEQYF.

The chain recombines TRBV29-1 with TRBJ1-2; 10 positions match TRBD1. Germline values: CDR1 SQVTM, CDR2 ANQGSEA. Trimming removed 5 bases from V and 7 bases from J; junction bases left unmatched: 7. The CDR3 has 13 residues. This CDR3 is CSVLDRGLAGYTF. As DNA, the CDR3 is TGCAGCGTTCTCGACAGGGGGCTAGCTGGCTACACCTTC.

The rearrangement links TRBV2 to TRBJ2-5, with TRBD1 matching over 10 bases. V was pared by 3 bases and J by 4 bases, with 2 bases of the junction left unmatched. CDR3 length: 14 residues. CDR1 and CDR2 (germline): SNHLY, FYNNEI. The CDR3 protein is CASSEGQGIETQYF. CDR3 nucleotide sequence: TGTGCCAGCAGTGAGGGACAGGGGATAGAGACCCAGTACTTC.

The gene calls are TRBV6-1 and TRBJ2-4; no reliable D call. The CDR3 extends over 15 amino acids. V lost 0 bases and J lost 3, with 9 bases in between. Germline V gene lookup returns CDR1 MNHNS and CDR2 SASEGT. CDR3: CASSEARLYKNIQYF. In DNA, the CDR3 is TGTGCCAGCAGTGAAGCGAGACTTTACAAAAACATTCAGTACTTC.

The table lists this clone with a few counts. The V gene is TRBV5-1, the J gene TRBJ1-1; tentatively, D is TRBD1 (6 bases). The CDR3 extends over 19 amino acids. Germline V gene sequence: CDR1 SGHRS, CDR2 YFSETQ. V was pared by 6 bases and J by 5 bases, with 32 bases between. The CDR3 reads CASTALFGTDRFVNTEAFF. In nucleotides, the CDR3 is TGCGCCAGCACCGCTCTCTTTGGGACGGACAGATTTGTCAATACTGAAGCTTTCTTT.